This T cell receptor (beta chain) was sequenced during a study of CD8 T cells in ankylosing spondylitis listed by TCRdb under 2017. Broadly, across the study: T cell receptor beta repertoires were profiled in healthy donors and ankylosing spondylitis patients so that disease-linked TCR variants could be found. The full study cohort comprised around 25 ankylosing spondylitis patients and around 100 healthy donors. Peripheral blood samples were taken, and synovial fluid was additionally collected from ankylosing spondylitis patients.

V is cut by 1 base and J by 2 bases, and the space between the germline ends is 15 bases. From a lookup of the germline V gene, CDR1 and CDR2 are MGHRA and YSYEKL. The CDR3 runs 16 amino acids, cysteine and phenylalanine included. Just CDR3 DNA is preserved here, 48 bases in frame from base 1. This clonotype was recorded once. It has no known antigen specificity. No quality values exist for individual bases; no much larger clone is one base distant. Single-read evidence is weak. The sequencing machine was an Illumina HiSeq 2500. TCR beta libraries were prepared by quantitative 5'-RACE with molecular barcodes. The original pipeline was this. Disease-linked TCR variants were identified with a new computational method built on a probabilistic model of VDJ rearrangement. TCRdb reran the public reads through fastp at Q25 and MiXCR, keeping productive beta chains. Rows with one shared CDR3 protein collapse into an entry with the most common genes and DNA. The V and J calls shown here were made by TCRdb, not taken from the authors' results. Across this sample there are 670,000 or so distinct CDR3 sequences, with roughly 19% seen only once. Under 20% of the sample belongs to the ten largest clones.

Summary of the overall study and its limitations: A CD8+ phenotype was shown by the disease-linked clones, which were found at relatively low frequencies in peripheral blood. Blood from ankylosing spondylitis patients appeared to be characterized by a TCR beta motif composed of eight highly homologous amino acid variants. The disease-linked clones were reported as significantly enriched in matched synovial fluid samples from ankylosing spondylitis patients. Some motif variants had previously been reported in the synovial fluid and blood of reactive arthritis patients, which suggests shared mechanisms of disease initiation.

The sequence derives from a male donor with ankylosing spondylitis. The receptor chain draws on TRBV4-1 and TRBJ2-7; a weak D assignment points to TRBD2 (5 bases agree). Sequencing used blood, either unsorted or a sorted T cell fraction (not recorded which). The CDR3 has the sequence CASSQGAGRATYEQYF. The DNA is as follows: TGCGCCAGCAGCCAAGGCGCGGGTAGGGCGACCTACGAGCAGTACTTC.